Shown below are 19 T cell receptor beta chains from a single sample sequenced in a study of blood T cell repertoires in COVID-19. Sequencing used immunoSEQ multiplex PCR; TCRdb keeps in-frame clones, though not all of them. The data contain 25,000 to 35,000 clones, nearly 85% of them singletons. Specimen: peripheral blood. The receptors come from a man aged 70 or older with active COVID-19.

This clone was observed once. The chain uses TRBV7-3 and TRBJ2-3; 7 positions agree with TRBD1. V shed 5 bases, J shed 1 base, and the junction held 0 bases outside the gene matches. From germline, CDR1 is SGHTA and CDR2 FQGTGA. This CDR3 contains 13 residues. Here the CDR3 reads CASSGQGTDTQYF. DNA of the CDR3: TGTGCCAGCAGCGGACAGGGCACAGATACGCAGTATTTT.

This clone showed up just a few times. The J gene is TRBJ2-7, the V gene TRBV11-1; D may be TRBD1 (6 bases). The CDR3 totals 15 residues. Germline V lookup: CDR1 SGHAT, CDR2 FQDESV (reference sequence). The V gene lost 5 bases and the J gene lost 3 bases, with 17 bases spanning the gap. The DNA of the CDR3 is TGTGCCAGCAGCGAGCCCCCAGGGGCCGTCTACGAGCAGTACTTC. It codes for CASSEPPGAVYEQYF.

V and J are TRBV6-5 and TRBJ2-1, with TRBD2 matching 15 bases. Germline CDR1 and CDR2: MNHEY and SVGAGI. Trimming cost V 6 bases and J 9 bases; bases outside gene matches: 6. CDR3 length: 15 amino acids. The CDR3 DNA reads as TGTGCCAGCAGCCCGGGACTAGCGGGGGGTGGTGAGCAGTTCTTC. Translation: CASSPGLAGGGEQFF.

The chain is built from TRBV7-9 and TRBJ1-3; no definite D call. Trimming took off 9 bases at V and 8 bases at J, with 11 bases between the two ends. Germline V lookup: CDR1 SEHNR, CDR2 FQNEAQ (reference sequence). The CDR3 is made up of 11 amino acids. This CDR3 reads CASSIEYTIYF. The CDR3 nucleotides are TGTGCCAGTTCGATTGAGTACACCATATATTTT.

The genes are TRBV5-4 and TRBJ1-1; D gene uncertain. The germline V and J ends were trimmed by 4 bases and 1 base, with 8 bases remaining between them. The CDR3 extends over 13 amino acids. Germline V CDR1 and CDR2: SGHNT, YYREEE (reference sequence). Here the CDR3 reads CASSREGNTEAFF. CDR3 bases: TGTGCCAGCAGCCGCGAGGGGAACACTGAAGCTTTCTTT.

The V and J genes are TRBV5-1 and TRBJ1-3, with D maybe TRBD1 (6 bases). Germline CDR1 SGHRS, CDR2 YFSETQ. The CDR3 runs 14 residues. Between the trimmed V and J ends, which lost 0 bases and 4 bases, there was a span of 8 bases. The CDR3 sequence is CASSLGGGGNTIYF. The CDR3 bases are TGCGCCAGCAGCTTGGGAGGGGGAGGAAACACCATATATTTT.

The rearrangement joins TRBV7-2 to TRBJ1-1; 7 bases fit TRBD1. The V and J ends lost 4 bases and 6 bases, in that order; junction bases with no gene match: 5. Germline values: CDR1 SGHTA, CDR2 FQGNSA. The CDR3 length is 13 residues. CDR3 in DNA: TGTGCCAGCAGCTCCCGACAGGGCGCTGAAGCTTTCTTT. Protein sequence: CASSSRQGAEAFF.

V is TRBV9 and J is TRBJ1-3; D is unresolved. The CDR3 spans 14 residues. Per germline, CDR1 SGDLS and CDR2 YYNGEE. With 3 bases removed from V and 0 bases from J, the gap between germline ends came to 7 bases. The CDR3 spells CASSDGTSGNTIYF. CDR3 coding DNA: TGTGCCAGCAGCGACGGTACCTCTGGAAACACCATATATTTT.

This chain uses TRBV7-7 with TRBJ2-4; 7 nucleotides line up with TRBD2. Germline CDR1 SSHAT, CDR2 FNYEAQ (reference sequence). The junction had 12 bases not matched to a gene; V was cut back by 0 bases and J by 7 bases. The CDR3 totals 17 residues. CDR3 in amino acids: CASSLALGHPGGNIQYF. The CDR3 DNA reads TGTGCCAGCAGCTTAGCGTTAGGACATCCCGGGGGGAACATTCAGTACTTC.

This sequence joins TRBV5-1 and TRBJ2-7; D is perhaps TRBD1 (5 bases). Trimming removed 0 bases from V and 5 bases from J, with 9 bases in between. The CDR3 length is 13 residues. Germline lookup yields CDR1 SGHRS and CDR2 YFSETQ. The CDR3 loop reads CASSLEGIDEQYF. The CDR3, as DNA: TGCGCCAGCAGCTTGGAGGGGATCGACGAGCAGTACTTC.

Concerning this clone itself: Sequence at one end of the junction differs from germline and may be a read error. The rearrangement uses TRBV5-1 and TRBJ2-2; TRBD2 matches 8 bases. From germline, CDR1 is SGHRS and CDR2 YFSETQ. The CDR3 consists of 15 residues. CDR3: CARSGGGLNTGELFF. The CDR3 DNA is TGCGCCCGCAGCGGCGGGGGGTTAAACACCGGGGAGCTGTTTTTT.

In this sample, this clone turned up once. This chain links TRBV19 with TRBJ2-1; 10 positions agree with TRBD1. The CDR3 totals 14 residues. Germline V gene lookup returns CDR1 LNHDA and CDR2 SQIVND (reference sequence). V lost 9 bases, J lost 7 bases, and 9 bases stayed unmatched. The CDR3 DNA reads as TGTGCCAGCCGGGACAGGGGATTAGCAAATGAGCAGTTCTTC. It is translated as CASRDRGLANEQFF.

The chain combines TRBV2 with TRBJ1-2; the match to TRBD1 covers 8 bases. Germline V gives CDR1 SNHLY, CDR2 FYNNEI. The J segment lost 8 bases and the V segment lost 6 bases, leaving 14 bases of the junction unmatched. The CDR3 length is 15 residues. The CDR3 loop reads CASSGRTGTMWGYTF. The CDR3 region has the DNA TGTGCCAGCAGCGGGAGGACAGGGACTATGTGGGGCTACACCTTC.

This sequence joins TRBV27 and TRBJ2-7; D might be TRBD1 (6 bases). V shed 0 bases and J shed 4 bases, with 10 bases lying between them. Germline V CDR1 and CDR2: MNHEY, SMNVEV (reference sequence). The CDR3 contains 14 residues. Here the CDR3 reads CASSLSGRGYEQYF. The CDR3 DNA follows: TGTGCCAGCAGTTTATCGGGTAGGGGGTACGAGCAGTACTTC.

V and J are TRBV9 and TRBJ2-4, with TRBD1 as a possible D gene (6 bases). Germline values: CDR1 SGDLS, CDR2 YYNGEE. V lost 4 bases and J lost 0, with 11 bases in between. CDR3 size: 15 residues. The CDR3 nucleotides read TGTGCCAGCAGCTCGGACAGTTTAGCCAAAAACATTCAGTACTTC. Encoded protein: CASSSDSLAKNIQYF.

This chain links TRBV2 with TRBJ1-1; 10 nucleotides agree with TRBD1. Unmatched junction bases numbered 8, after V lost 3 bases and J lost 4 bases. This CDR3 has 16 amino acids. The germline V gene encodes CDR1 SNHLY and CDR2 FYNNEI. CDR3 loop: CASSERGTGVTTEAFF. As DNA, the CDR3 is TGTGCCAGCAGTGAGCGGGGGACAGGGGTGACCACTGAAGCTTTCTTT. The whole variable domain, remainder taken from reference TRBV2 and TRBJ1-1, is EPEVTQTPSHQVTQMGQEVILRCVPISNHLYFYWYRQILGQKVEFLVSFYNNEISEKSEIFDDQFSVERPDGSNFTLKIRSTKLEDSAMYFCASSERGTGVTTEAFFGQGTRLTVV.

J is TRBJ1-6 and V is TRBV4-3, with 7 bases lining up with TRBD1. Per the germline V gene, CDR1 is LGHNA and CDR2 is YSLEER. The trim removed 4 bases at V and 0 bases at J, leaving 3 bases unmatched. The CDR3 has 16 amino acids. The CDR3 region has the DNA TGCGCCAGCAGCCCGACAGGGAACTCCTATAATTCACCCCTCCACTTT. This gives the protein CASSPTGNSYNSPLHF.

The CDR3, as DNA: TGCGCCAGCATGACTAATTCCCTCAATGAGCAGTTCTTC. Translated: CASMTNSLNEQFF. The gene calls are TRBV5-1 and TRBJ2-1; weak D call: TRBD2 (5 bases). Germline-derived CDR1 and CDR2 are SGHRS and YFSETQ. The CDR3 runs 13 residues. V was pared by 6 bases and J by 6 bases, with 13 bases between.

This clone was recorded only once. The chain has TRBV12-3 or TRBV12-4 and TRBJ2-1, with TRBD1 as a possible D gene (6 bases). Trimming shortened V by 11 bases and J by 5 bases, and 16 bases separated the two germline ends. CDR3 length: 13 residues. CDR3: CASWRTENNEQFF. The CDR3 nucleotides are TGTGCCTCCTGGCGGACAGAAAACAATGAGCAGTTCTTC.